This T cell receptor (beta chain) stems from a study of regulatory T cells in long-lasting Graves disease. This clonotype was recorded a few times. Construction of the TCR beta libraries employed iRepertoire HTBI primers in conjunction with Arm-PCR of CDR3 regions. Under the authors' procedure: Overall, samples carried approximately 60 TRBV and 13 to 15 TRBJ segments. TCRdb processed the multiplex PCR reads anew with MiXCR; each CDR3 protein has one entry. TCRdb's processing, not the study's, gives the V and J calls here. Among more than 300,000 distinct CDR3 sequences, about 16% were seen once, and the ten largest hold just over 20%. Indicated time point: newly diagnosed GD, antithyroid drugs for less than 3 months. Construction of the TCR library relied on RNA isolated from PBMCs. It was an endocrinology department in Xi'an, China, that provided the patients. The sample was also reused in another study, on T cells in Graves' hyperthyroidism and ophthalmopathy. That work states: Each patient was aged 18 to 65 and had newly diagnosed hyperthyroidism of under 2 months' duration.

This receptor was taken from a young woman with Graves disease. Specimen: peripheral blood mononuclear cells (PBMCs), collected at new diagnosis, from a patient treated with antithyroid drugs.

CDR3 bases: TGTGCCAGCAGTGACTCTAGCGGGCAATACAATGAGCAGTTCTTC. It is translated as CASSDSSGQYNEQFF. This chain uses TRBV6-1 with TRBJ2-1, with 8 bases fitting TRBD2. The V gene's germline CDR1 is MNHNS and CDR2 SASEGT. The CDR3 spans 15 residues. With 3 bases clipped from V and 4 bases from J, the junction kept 5 bases outside the gene matches.